These T cell receptor beta chains were read from a single sample in a study of response to subunit inactivated influenza vaccine. TCRdb itself ran the RT-PCR reads through MiXCR, one entry per CDR3 protein. The sample holds 710,000 or so distinct CDR3 sequences, 15% to 19% seen once. The material was PBMCs from blood, obtained 12 days after vaccination. The receptors derive from a man in his fifties who received an inactivated influenza vaccine. CDR3s include the opening cysteine and the closing phenylalanine or tryptophan. D genes are given only for firm matches. A row's size may be missing; if present it is once, few, many or a size class.

CDR3: CASDGGGAYVGELFF
size: -
D: TRBD2
V: TRBV7-9
J: TRBJ2-2

CDR3: CASSYPPGQGGGYTF
size: -
D: TRBD1
V: TRBV6-5
J: TRBJ1-2

CDR3: CASSRTFTSGRATGELFF
size: -
D: TRBD2
V: TRBV4-3
J: TRBJ2-2

CDR3: CASSMIRAGVQETQYF
size: -
D: TRBD2
V: TRBV19
J: TRBJ2-5

CDR3: CAIRTSGSNGELFF
size: few
D: TRBD2
V: TRBV10-3
J: TRBJ2-2

CDR3: CSVSGTGRGQPQHF
size: -
D: TRBD1
V: TRBV29-1
J: TRBJ1-5

CDR3: CATSRNIGGELFF
size: many
D: -
V: TRBV15
J: TRBJ2-2

CDR3: CASSQDIIRSGANVLTF
size: few
D: -
V: TRBV3-1
J: TRBJ2-6

CDR3: CASSSNEGIGELFF
size: -
D: -
V: TRBV7-9
J: TRBJ2-2

CDR3: CASSYGTSGASTDTQYF
size: few
D: TRBD2
V: TRBV7-2
J: TRBJ2-3

CDR3: CAWTTQGASNQPQHF
size: -
D: TRBD1
V: TRBV30
J: TRBJ1-5